These 21 T cell receptor beta chains were sequenced from one sample in a study of T-cell reconstitution after alpha-beta-depleted transplantation in children. A library of TCRbeta sequences, prepared with unique molecular identifiers, was generated. TCRdb recomputed calls from the PCR reads with MiXCR, one row per CDR3 protein. Of 300,000 or so distinct CDR3 sequences in the sample, over 20% are singletons; the top ten hold roughly 9.7%. The specimen comprised PBMCs, mostly from graft donor cells, sampled 180 days after TCRalphabeta/CD19-depleted stem cell transplant. The receptors derive from a male patient younger than 18 who had a stem cell transplant for acute lymphoblastic leukemia, so the T cells may come from the graft donor.

The rearrangement uses TRBV10-3 and TRBJ2-7; D is uncertain. V lost 6 bases to trimming and J lost 6 bases, with 27 bases between them. The CDR3 is 17 amino acids. Germline CDR1 ENHRY, CDR2 SYGVKD. CDR3 residues: CAIRRAPLGEFNSEQYF. The DNA of the CDR3 is TGTGCCATCAGAAGGGCTCCCCTTGGGGAATTTAATAGCGAGCAGTACTTC.

The chain joins TRBV2 to TRBJ2-5; 7 positions match TRBD2. This CDR3 is 14 amino acids long. The V segment lost 10 bases and the J segment 1 base; nucleotides outside the gene matches: 9. Germline lookup yields CDR1 SNHLY and CDR2 FYNNEI. CDR3 sequence: CAIPGLVSQETQYF. DNA for the CDR3: TGTGCCATCCCCGGACTAGTGTCCCAAGAGACCCAGTACTTC. The variable domain in full, completed from reference TRBV2 and TRBJ2-5, reads EPEVTQTPSHQVTQMGQEVILRCVPISNHLYFYWYRQILGQKVEFLVSFYNNEISEKSEIFDDQFSVERPDGSNFTLKIRSTKLEDSAMYFCAIPGLVSQETQYFGPGTRLLVL.

The V gene is TRBV15, the J gene TRBJ2-3; 10 bases agree with TRBD2. The germline V gene has CDR1 LNHNV and CDR2 YYDKDF (reference sequence). The CDR3 consists of 16 residues. V was clipped by 3 bases and J by 4 bases; unmatched bases: 7. In nucleotides, the CDR3 is TGTGCCACCAGCAGGGGTGCTAGCGGGAGATCAGATACGCAGTATTTT. Protein: CATSRGASGRSDTQYF.

The rearrangement joins TRBV7-6 to TRBJ2-2; tentative D call: TRBD1 (5 bases). V was shortened by 3 bases and J by 4 bases, with 9 bases between the two germline ends. This CDR3 is built from 14 residues. The germline CDR1 and CDR2 sequences are SGHVS and FNYEAQ. Here the CDR3 reads CASSLGPLTGELFF. The DNA of the CDR3 is TGTGCCAGCAGCTTGGGGCCTCTCACCGGGGAGCTGTTTTTT.

The chain uses TRBV9 and TRBJ2-3, with 7 bases that match TRBD2. This CDR3 has 14 residues. CDR1 is SGDLS and CDR2 is YYNGEE in the germline V gene. V lost 4 bases and J lost 4; bases outside the gene matches: 6. As DNA, the CDR3 is TGTGCCAGCAGCTCCCGACTAGCATCAGATACGCAGTATTTT. Its protein product is CASSSRLASDTQYF.

The sample holds a few counts of this clonotype. V gene TRBV7-2 combines with J gene TRBJ2-7, with D perhaps matching TRBD2 (6 bases). V lost 5 bases and J lost 3, with 14 bases in between. Per germline, CDR1 SGHTA and CDR2 FQGNSA. The CDR3 sequence is 14 residues long. CDR3 sequence reads: CASSASGYIYEQYF. Written as DNA, the CDR3 is TGTGCCAGCAGCGCGAGCGGGTATATCTACGAGCAGTACTTC.

The V and J genes are TRBV20-1 and TRBJ2-7; weak D call: TRBD1 (5 bases). V lost 2 bases, J lost 2 bases, and 13 bases lay in between. Per the germline V gene, CDR1 is DFQATT and CDR2 is SNEGSKA (reference sequence). The CDR3 spans 14 residues. The DNA for the CDR3 is TGCAGTGCTAGACCGACAGCCAGCCCCTACGAGCAGTACTTC. Translating it yields CSARPTASPYEQYF.

This sequence joins TRBV12-3 or TRBV12-4 and TRBJ2-7; no definite D call. CDR3 length equals 13 residues. V was cut by 2 bases and J by 4 bases, with 9 bases left in between. CDR3 sequence (DNA): TGTGCCAGCAGTTTACAAGGACCGTACGAGCAGTACTTC. Its translation is CASSLQGPYEQYF.

The V call is TRBV20-1, the J call TRBJ1-5; D gene unclear. Trimming cost V 2 bases and J 7 bases, with 18 bases left between them. Germline loops: CDR1 DFQATT, CDR2 SNEGSKA (reference sequence). The CDR3 length is 15 residues. The CDR3 loop reads CSARRTEQRSQPQHF. The CDR3 coding sequence is TGCAGTGCTAGAAGGACGGAGCAGCGAAGCCAGCCCCAGCATTTT.

This clonotype was counted a few times. The V gene is TRBV21-1, the J gene TRBJ1-5. TRBV21-1 is flagged as a pseudogene. This CDR3 is built from 15 residues. CDR3 nucleotides: TGTGCCAGCAGCAAAGAATTAATAAGCAATCAGCCCCAGCATTTT. This translates into CASSKELISNQPQHF.

The chain recombines TRBV6-5 with TRBJ2-2, with a tentative D call TRBD2 (5 bases). Trimming left V 0 bases short and J 0 bases short, with 8 bases between. The CDR3 spans 16 residues. Germline-derived CDR1 and CDR2 are MNHEY and SVGAGI. The CDR3 region is CASSYSGNANTGELFF. The CDR3 DNA sequence: TGTGCCAGCAGTTACTCCGGGAACGCGAACACCGGGGAGCTGTTTTTT.

This clonotype was recorded a few times. The genes are TRBV15 and TRBJ2-3; D may be TRBD2 (5 bases). The CDR3 is made up of 14 amino acids. The V end lost 1 base, the J end lost 7 bases, and 12 bases lay between the germline ends. Germline values: CDR1 LNHNV, CDR2 YYDKDF (reference sequence). The CDR3 DNA reads as TGTGCCACCAGCAGAGCGGGATTCATAAATACGCAGTATTTT. Its translation is CATSRAGFINTQYF.

The rearrangement links TRBV12-3 or TRBV12-4 to TRBJ1-2, with D possibly matching TRBD1 (6 bases). The CDR3 has 12 residues. Trimming stripped 4 bases from V and 8 bases from J, with 11 bases between. The CDR3 DNA reads as TGTGCCAGCAGTTCTCAGGGGCCGGGCTACACCTTC. Its translation: CASSSQGPGYTF.

This chain connects TRBV5-1 to TRBJ1-2, with D possibly TRBD1 on 6 matching bases. V was pared by 2 bases and J by 4 bases, with 15 bases between. CDR3 length: 15 amino acids. Germline lookup yields CDR1 SGHRS and CDR2 YFSETQ. CDR3 region: CASSLPQGKGYGYTF. CDR3 nucleotides: TGCGCCAGCAGCTTACCACAGGGAAAAGGCTATGGCTACACCTTC.

V is TRBV12-3 or TRBV12-4 and J is TRBJ1-3; the match to TRBD1 covers 10 bases. Trimming removed 5 bases from V and 2 bases from J; junction bases left unmatched: 0. There are 14 residues in the CDR3. The CDR3 bases are TGTGCCAGCAGTGGACAGGGGGCTGGAAACACCATATATTTT. As protein: CASSGQGAGNTIYF.

The chain couples TRBV6-6 to TRBJ2-5, with D perhaps matching TRBD2 (5 bases). The CDR3 covers 13 residues. V was pared by 0 bases and J by 5 bases, with 7 bases between. CDR1 and CDR2 from the germline V gene are MNHNY and SVGAGI (reference sequence). The CDR3 region is CASSYSRGETQYF. The CDR3 DNA reads TGTGCCAGCAGTTACTCTAGAGGGGAGACCCAGTACTTC.

In this sample, this clonotype turned up a few times. V usage is TRBV20-1 and J usage is TRBJ1-2, with D tentatively TRBD1 (6 bases). This CDR3 region has 14 residues. Germline V gene data show CDR1 as DFQATT and CDR2 as SNEGSKA (reference sequence). The V end was cut by 6 bases, the J end by 0 bases, with 14 bases between. CDR3 nucleotides: TGCAGTGCACCCGACAGGACGACTAACTATGGCTACACCTTC. Its translation: CSAPDRTTNYGYTF.

The CDR3 DNA reads TGTGCCAGCAGCTCATCCGGGACAAGGGGAGACGAGCAGTACTTC. Translating gives CASSSSGTRGDEQYF. The V gene is TRBV11-2, the J gene TRBJ2-7; D may be TRBD1 (6 bases). Trimming took 4 bases from V and 5 from J, leaving 18 bases between them. The CDR3 is 15 amino acids. Germline CDR1 and CDR2: SGHAT and FQNNGV. Using reference TRBV11-2 and TRBJ2-7 for the parts outside the CDR3, the full variable domain is EAGVAQSPRYKIIEKRQSVAFWCNPISGHATLYWYQQILGQGPKLLIQFQNNGVVDDSQLPKDRFSAERLKGVDSTLKIQPAKLEDSAVYLCASSSSGTRGDEQYFGPGTRLTVT.

In regard to this clonotype: Given the absence of the conserved phenylalanine or tryptophan at the CDR3 end, a read error is likely. The rearrangement links TRBV10-3 to TRBJ2-1, with 11 bases lining up with TRBD2. Trimming cost V 8 bases and J 2 bases; bases outside gene matches: 23. This CDR3 comprises 21 residues. The germline V gene has CDR1 ENHRY and CDR2 SYGVKD. CDR3 in DNA: TGTGCCATCCAACCCCTCCCGGGAATAGCGGGAGGGCCGATCACCTACAATGAGCAGTTCTTA. This codes for CAIQPLPGIAGGPITYNEQFL.

This chain connects TRBV5-1 to TRBJ2-5; 11 bases map to TRBD2. This CDR3 is built from 20 residues. V lost 0 bases, J lost 1 base, and 14 bases stayed unmatched. The germline CDR1 and CDR2 sequences are SGHRS and YFSETQ. The CDR3 nucleotides are TGCGCCAGCAGCTTGGTTCAACTAGCGGGAGTACCGATACCCCAAGAGACCCAGTACTTC. It codes for CASSLVQLAGVPIPQETQYF.

The DNA for the CDR3 is TGCAGTGAGTATCGCGGCAGAGCCTATGGCTACACCTTC. Translation: CSEYRGRAYGYTF. The chain carries TRBV20-1 and TRBJ1-2, with D unresolved. The V and J ends lost 7 bases and 4 bases respectively, with 16 bases between them. The CDR3 is made up of 13 amino acids. Per germline, CDR1 DFQATT and CDR2 SNEGSKA (reference sequence).